This passage covers 5 T cell receptor beta chains from one sample sequenced in a study of long-term antiretroviral therapy in people with HIV. Researchers ran immunoSEQ v3.0 at survey level. The protocol was immunoSEQ multiplex PCR, while the TCRdb copy is restricted to in-frame clones and leaves out a portion. The repertoire consists of 32,000 or so clones, with almost 85% occurring once and the leading ten covering approximately 4.7%. This material consisted of unsorted PBMCs, taken about 3.3 years after starting antiretroviral therapy. These receptor sequences come from a man aged 18 to 30 with HIV.

The CDR3 DNA reads TGTGCCAGCAGCTTAGGAGGGACAGGGGGAAGCAATCAGCCCCAGCATTTT. Translation gives CASSLGGTGGSNQPQHF. The chain joins TRBV13 to TRBJ1-5; 11 positions match TRBD1. The CDR3 sequence is 17 residues long. V lost 0 bases, J lost 1 base, and 2 bases stayed unmatched. CDR1 and CDR2 from the germline V gene are PRHDT and FYEKMQ (reference sequence). The full variable domain, in which reference TRBV13 and TRBJ1-5 provide the parts outside the CDR3, is AAGVIQSPRHLIKEKRETATLKCYPIPRHDTVYWYQQGPGQDPQFLISFYEKMQSDKGSIPDRFSAQQFSDYHSELNMSSLELGDSALYFCASSLGGTGGSNQPQHFGDGTRLSIL.

In this sample, this clone turned up a few times. CDR3 residues: CASSQVTGEYEQYF. In nucleotides, the CDR3 is TGCGCCAGCAGCCAAGTCACGGGGGAGTACGAGCAGTACTTC. This chain links TRBV4-3 with TRBJ2-7; D perhaps matches TRBD2 (6 bases). Per germline, CDR1 LGHNA and CDR2 YSLEER. The CDR3 runs 14 residues. V gave up 1 base and J gave up 4 bases, with 11 bases separating them.

This chain uses TRBV28 with TRBJ2-7; D unclear. Germline CDR1 MDHEN, CDR2 SYDVKM. CDR3 length: 13 residues. V was pared by 6 bases and J by 5 bases, with 14 bases between. The CDR3 DNA reads as TGTGCCAGCAGCGCGTTCATACTCGACGAGCAGTACTTC. This translates into CASSAFILDEQYF. The full variable domain, completed using reference TRBV28 and TRBJ2-7, is DVKVTQSSRYLVKRTGEKVFLECVQDMDHENMFWYRQDPGLGLRLIYFSYDVKMKEKGDIPEGYSVSREKKERFSLILESASTNQTSMYLCASSAFILDEQYFGPGTRLTVT.

The rearrangement joins TRBV28 to TRBJ1-5, with D perhaps TRBD1 (6 bases). V was pared by 7 bases and J by 0 bases, with 19 bases between. The CDR3 consists of 17 residues. Germline loops: CDR1 MDHEN, CDR2 SYDVKM. The CDR3, as DNA: TGTGCCAGCACCATTTCCAAGGGGGACTCTAGCAATCAGCCCCAGCATTTT. The encoded protein is CASTISKGDSSNQPQHF. The variable domain in full, completed from reference TRBV28 and TRBJ1-5, reads DVKVTQSSRYLVKRTGEKVFLECVQDMDHENMFWYRQDPGLGLRLIYFSYDVKMKEKGDIPEGYSVSREKKERFSLILESASTNQTSMYLCASTISKGDSSNQPQHFGDGTRLSIL.

This clone was counted a single time. The V gene is TRBV19, the J gene TRBJ1-5; 7 bases line up with TRBD1. This CDR3 has 16 amino acids. J was trimmed by 4 bases and V by 6 bases; bases with no gene match: 12. Germline lookup yields CDR1 LNHDA and CDR2 SQIVND (reference sequence). CDR3 in DNA: TGTGCCAGTAGCCGGGACAGAGGGGGGAAGAATCAGCCCCAGCATTTT. Amino acids: CASSRDRGGKNQPQHF.